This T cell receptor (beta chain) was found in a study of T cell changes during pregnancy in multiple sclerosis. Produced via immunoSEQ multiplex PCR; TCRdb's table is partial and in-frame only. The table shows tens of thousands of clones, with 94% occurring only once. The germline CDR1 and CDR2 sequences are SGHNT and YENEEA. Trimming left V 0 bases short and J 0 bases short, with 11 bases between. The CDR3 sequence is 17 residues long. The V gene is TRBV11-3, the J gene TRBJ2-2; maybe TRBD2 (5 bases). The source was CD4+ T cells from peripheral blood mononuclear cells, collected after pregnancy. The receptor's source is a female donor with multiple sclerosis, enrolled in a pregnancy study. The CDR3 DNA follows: TGTGCCAGCAGCTTAGATTGGGCGGGCACGAACACCGGGGAGCTGTTTTTT. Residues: CASSLDWAGTNTGELFF.